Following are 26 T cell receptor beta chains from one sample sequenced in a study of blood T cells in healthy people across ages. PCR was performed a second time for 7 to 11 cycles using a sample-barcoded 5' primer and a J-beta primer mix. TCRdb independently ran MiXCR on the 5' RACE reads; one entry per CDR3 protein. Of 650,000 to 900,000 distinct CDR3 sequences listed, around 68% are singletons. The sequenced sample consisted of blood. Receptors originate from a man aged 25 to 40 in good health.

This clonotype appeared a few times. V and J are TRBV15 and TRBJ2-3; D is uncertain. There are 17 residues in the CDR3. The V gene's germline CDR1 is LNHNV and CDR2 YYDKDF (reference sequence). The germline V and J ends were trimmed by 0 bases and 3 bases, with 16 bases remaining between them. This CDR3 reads CATSRDRWNTETDTQYF. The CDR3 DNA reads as TGTGCCACCAGCAGAGATCGGTGGAATACGGAAACAGATACGCAGTATTTT.

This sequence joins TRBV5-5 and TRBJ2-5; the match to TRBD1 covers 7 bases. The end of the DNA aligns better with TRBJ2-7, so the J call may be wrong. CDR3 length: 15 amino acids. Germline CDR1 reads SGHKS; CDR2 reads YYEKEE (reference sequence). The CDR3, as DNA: TGTGCCAGCAGCTTGGGCCAGACAGGGTGGTGCGAGCAGTACTTC. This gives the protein CASSLGQTGWCEQYF.

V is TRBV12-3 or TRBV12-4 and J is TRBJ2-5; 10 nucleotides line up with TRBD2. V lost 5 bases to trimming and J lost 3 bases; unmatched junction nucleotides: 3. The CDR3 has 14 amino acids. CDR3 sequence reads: CASSLLAGEETQYF. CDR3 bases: TGTGCCAGCAGTCTTCTAGCGGGGGAAGAGACCCAGTACTTC.

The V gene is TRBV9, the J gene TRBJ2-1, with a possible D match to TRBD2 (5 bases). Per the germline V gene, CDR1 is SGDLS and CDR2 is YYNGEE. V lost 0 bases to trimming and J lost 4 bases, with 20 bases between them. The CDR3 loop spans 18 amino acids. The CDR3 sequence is CASSVAAELSGRYNEQFF. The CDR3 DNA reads TGTGCCAGCAGCGTAGCCGCGGAACTATCGGGGAGATACAATGAGCAGTTCTTC.

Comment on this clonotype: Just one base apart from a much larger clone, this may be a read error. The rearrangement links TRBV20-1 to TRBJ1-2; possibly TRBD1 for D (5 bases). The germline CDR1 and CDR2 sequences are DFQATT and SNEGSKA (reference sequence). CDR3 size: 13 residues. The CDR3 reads CSAHTPGGSGHTF. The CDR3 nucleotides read TGCAGTGCTCACACCCCGGGGGGAAGTGGCCACACCTTC.

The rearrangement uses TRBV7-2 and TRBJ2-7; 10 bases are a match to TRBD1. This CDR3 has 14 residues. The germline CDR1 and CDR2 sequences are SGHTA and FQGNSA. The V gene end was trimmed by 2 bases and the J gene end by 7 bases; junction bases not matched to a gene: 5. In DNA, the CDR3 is TGTGCCAGCAGCTTACTCGGGACAGGGGAAGAGCAGTACTTC. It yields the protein CASSLLGTGEEQYF.

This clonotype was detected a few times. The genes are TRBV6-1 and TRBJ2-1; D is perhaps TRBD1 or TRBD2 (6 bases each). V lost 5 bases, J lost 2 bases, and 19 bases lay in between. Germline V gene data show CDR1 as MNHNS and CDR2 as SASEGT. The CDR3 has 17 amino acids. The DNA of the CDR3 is TGTGCCAGCAGTCGCAACCCGTCGGGGGCAGCCTACAATGAGCAGTTCTTC. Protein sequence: CASSRNPSGAAYNEQFF.

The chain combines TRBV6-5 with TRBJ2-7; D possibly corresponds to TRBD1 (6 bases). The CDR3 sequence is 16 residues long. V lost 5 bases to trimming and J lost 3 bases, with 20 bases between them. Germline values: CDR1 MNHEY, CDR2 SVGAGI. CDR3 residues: CASSTHRDMENYEQYF. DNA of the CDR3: TGTGCCAGCAGTACGCACCGGGACATGGAGAACTACGAGCAGTACTTC.

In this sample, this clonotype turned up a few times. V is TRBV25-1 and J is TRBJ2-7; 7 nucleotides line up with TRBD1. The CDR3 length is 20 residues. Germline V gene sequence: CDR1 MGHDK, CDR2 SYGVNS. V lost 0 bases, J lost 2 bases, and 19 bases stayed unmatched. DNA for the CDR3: TGTGCCAGCAGTGAATATTCGTGGATAGAGTTGACAGGGATAACCTACGAGCAGTACTTC. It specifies CASSEYSWIELTGITYEQYF.

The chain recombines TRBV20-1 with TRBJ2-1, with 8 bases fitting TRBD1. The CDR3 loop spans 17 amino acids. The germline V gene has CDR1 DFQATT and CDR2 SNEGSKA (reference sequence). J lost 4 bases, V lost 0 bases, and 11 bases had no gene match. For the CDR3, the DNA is TGCAGTGCTAGAGATTTCGCGGGACAGGTTCTTTACAATGAGCAGTTCTTC. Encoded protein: CSARDFAGQVLYNEQFF.

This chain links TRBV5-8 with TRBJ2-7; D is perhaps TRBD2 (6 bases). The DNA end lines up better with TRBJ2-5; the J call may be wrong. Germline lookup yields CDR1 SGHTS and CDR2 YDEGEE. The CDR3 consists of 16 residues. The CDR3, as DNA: TGTGCCAGCAGCTTGGTCACGGGAGATATTCTGGAGACCCAGTACTTC. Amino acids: CASSLVTGDILETQYF.

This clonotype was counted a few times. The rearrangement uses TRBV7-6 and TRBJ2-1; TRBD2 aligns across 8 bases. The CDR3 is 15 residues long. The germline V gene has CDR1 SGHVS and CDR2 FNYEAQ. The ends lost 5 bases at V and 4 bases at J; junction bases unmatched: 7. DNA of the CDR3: TGTGCCAGCAGCGATCGGGGGGGCGGTTACAATGAGCAGTTCTTC. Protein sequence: CASSDRGGGYNEQFF.

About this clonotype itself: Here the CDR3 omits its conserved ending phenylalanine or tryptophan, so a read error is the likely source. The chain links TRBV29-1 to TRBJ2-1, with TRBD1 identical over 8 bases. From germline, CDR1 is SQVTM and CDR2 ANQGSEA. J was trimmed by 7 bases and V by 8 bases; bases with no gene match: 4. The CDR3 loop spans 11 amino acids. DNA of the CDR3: TGCAGCAAAACAGGGGGAAATGAGCAGTTCCTC. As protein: CSKTGGNEQFL.

The DNA for the CDR3 is TGCGCCACTGCAGTTGGCAGGGCGGGCATCGGCACTGAAGCTTTCTTT. Its translation is CATAVGRAGIGTEAFF. The J gene is TRBJ1-1, the V gene TRBV5-1; TRBD1 might be the D (5 bases). The V end was cut by 9 bases, the J end by 4 bases, with 25 bases between. Per germline, CDR1 SGHRS and CDR2 YFSETQ. The CDR3 has 16 amino acids. Looking up the rest from reference TRBV5-1 and TRBJ1-1 gives the full variable domain: KAGVTQTPRYLIKTRGQQVTLSCSPISGHRSVSWYQQTPGQGLQFLFEYFSETQRNKGNFPGRFSGRQFSNSRSEMNVSTLELGDSALYLCATAVGRAGIGTEAFFGQGTRLTVV.

CDR3 DNA sequence: TGTGCCACCAGCAGAGATCTCGGCAGGGCAACCTACGAGCAGTACTTC. Protein sequence: CATSRDLGRATYEQYF. The chain is built from TRBV15 and TRBJ2-7; possible D gene TRBD1, 5 bases. Germline CDR1 LNHNV, CDR2 YYDKDF (reference sequence). Deletions cut 0 bases from V and 2 bases from J, with 14 bases between. The CDR3 totals 16 residues.

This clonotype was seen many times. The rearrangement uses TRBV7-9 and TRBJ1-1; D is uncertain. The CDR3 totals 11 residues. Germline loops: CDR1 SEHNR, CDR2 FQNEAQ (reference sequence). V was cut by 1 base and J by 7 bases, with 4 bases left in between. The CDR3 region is CASSLGLEAFF. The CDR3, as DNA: TGTGCCAGCAGCTTAGGACTTGAAGCTTTCTTT.

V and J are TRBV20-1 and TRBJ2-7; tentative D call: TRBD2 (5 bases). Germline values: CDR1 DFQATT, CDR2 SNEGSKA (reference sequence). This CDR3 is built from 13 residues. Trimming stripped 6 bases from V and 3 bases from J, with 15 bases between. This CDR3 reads CSARVSSGYEQYF. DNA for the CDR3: TGCAGTGCCCGGGTGTCCAGCGGCTACGAGCAGTACTTC.

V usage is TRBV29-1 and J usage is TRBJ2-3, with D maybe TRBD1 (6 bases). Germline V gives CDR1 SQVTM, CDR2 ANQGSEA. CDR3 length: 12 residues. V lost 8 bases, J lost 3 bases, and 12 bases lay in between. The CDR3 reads CSHAGVTDTQYF. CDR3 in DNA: TGCAGCCATGCAGGGGTTACAGATACGCAGTATTTT.

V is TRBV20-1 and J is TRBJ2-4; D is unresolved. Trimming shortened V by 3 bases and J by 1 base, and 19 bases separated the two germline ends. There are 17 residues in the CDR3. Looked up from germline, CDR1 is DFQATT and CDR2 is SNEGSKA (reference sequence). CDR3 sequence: CSASTLYLDPAKNIQYF. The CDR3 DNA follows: TGCAGTGCTAGCACCCTATACTTGGATCCGGCCAAAAACATTCAGTACTTC.

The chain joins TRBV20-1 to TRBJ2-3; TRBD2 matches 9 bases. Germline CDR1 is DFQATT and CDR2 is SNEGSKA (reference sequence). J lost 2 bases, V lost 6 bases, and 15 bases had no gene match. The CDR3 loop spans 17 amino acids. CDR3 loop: CSAPRVAGDPFTDTQYF. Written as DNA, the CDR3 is TGCAGTGCCCCCCGGGTAGCGGGGGACCCATTCACAGATACGCAGTATTTT.

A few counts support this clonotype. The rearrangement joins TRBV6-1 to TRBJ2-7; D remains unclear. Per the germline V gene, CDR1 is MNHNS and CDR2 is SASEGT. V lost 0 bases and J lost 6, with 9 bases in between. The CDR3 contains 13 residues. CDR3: CASSEALYTEQYF. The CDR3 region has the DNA TGTGCCAGCAGTGAAGCGCTTTACACCGAGCAGTACTTC.

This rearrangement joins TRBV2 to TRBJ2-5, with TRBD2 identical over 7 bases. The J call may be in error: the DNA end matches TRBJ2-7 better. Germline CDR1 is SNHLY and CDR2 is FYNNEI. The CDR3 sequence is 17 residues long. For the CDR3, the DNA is TGTGCCAGCAGTGAAGGAGAGGGTCCCGGGGAGGGGAACGAGCAGTACTTC. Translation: CASSEGEGPGEGNEQYF.

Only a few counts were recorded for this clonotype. CDR3 in amino acids: CASSLLLQFNEQFF. The CDR3 DNA is TGTGCCAGCAGCTTACTCCTACAGTTCAATGAGCAGTTCTTC. This chain joins TRBV11-1 and TRBJ2-1; D remains unclear. The CDR3 contains 14 residues. Germline assignment: CDR1 SGHAT and CDR2 FQDESV (reference sequence). V was shortened by 2 bases and J by 6 bases, with 11 bases between the two germline ends.

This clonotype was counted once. The DNA for the CDR3 is TGTGCCAGCAGTTTACCAGGAGCTCCCCATGGCTACACCTTC. Encoded protein: CASSLPGAPHGYTF. V and J are TRBV27 and TRBJ1-2; D is uncertain. This CDR3 is built from 14 residues. Germline-derived CDR1 and CDR2 are MNHEY and SMNVEV (reference sequence). V was shortened by 2 bases and J by 6 bases, with 13 bases between the two germline ends.

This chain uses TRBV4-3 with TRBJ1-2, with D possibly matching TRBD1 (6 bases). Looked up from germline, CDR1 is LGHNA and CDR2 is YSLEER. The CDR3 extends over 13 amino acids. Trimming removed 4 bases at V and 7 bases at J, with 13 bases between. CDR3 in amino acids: CASSLTGRPGYTF. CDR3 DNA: TGCGCCAGCAGCCTTACAGGGAGGCCTGGCTACACCTTC.

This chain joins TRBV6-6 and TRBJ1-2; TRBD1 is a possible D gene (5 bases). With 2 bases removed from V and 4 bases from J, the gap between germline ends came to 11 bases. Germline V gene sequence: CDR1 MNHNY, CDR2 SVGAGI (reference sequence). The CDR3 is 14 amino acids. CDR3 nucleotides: TGTGCCAGCAGTTACCGGGACCGCCTCTATGGCTACACCTTC. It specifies CASSYRDRLYGYTF.